This TCR beta chain was recorded in a study of CD8+CD57+ T cells in acquired aplastic anemia (dated 2018 in TCRdb). For context, the study as a whole: Extracted DNA from sorted CD4+ and CD8+ cells averaged around 3.3 ug, ranging from about 0.17 to 27.4 ug. A CD8+CD57+ expansion meant a frequency higher than the mean frequency seen in healthy subjects. Study-wide conclusions, independent of this receptor: Roughly 31 CD8+ CDR3 sequences were shared between patients and controls but appeared highly expressed in patients and within their immunodominant clones. No significant difference in CD8+ Simpson's diversity was found between patients and healthy controls (P=0.060).

There are 14 amino acids in the CDR3, from cysteine to phenylalanine inclusive. Here the CDR3 DNA is all that survives: 42 bases in frame from base 1. CDR1 and CDR2 (SGHVS, FNYEAQ) derive from the germline V gene. The trim is 1 base for V and 3 bases for J, with a gap of 4 bases between the germline ends. Regarding this clonotype: Its antigen has not been determined. Per-base qualities were not stored, and no clone one base away is much larger.

Profiling of TCR beta VDJ combinations and CDR3 sequences used genomic DNA as the template. TCR repertoire sequencing was run on an Illumina HiSeq 2000. The study's processing was this. TRBV/TRBJ rearrangement plots, CDR3 size and DJ length profiles, and Simpson's diversity index were used to evaluate the repertoires. Whichever DNA sequence was most abundant in the deep sequencing data was defined as the immunodominant clone. CDR3 amino acid sequences were screened for sharing across subjects and were compared with published repertoires and the VDJdb database. The raw public data were reprocessed by TCRdb itself: fastp quality trimming at Q25, MiXCR clonotype calling, in-frame beta chains only. All rows with the same CDR3 protein become a single entry with the most common DNA and genes. Here the V and J calls rest on TCRdb's processing, not on the authors' analysis. The sample table holds under 350,000 distinct CDR3 sequences, of which around three fifths were seen once. Of the sample, approximately 1.3% falls within the top ten clones.

Expansion of CD8+CD57+ cells had been shown by flow cytometry in the patients chosen for sequencing. Severe acquired aplastic anemia was diagnosed in all patients according to International Study of Aplastic Anemia and Agranulocytosis and Camitta criteria. Patients had received no therapy at the time of blood sampling. TCR repertoires of sorted CD4+ and CD8+ blood T cells from severe aplastic anemia patients and healthy subjects were deep-sequenced in the study. Patients were enrolled under clinicaltrials.gov protocols 00001620, 01623167, 00001397, 00071045, 00081523 and 00961064 in the USA. Ficoll-Paque density gradient centrifugation was used to isolate peripheral blood mononuclear cells. Before DNA extraction, CD4+ and CD8+ T cells were sorted by FACS or by magnetic beads.

The rearranged chain carries TRBV7-6 and TRBJ1-6, with the identity of the D gene unclear. The origin of this receptor is a human donor with aplastic anemia. The specimen was sorted CD4+, CD8+, or CD8+CD57+ T cells (not recorded which) from PBMCs. The CDR3 corresponds to CASSLVGYNSPLHF. The base sequence is TGTGCCAGCAGCTTAGTAGGCTATAATTCACCCCTCCACTTT.